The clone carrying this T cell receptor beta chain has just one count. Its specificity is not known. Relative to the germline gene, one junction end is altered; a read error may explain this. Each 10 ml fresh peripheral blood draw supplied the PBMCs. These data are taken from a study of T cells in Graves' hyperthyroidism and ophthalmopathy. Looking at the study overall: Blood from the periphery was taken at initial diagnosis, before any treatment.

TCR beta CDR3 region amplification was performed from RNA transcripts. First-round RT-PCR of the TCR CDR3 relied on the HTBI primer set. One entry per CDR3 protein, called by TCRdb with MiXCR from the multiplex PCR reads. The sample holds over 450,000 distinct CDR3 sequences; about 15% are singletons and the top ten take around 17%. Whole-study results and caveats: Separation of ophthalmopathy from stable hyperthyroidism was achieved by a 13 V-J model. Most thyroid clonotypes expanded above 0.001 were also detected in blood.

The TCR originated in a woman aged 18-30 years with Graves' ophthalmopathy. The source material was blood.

Here the CDR3 reads CSARDQGSLSYNEQLF. The CDR3 nucleotides read TGCAGTGCTAGAGATCAAGGCTCCCTCTCCTACAATGAGCAGCTCTTC. This sequence joins TRBV20-1 and TRBJ2-1; D gene unclear. This CDR3 spans 16 amino acids. The germline gives CDR1 DFQATT, CDR2 SNEGSKA (reference sequence).